The TCR beta chain under discussion was sequenced for a study of cytomegalovirus exposure and HLA in healthy donors. The study ran its PCR with 60 Vbeta and 13 Jbeta primers. Repertoires were generated with immunoSEQ multiplex PCR, while TCRdb's copy carries only in-frame clones and drops some. The data show tens of thousands of clones, around four fifths seen once. Points on this clone: What it binds is unknown.

The CDR3 covers 15 residues. J was trimmed by 4 bases and V by 3 bases; bases with no gene match: 5. The germline V gene has CDR1 SEHNR and CDR2 FQNEAQ (reference sequence). Study-level findings and limits: The study flagged approximately 180 TCR beta chains as cytomegalovirus-associated. Most subjects had HLA-A and HLA-B alleles reportedly predicted accurately by TCR beta sequences. It was in a later analysis that TCR association rates were seen to vary by HLA locus, highest for DRB1 and lowest for HLA-C.

This TCR was sampled from a middle-aged man in good health and CMV-seronegative. The sequenced sample consisted of PBMCs. This chain connects TRBV7-9 to TRBJ2-1; TRBD2 matches at 8 bases. The CDR3 nucleotides are TGTGCCAGCAGCTTCGGGGCTAGCGGGTACAATGAGCAGTTCTTC. It encodes CASSFGASGYNEQFF.